This entry is about one TCR beta chain. Its specificity is unknown. The source of the sample is a study of OX40 agonist ivuxolimab in advanced cancers. About the research overall: The treatment was a fully human IgG2 OX40 agonist, ivuxolimab. The dose-escalation cohort was around 83% male, with a mean age of 60 years, ranging about 23 to 90.

Data came from immunoSEQ multiplex PCR; TCRdb stores just in-frame clones and leaves some out. The table has about 49,000 clones, 75% to 90% seen once. Baseline was the first blood sampling point, followed by cycle 4 day 1 and cycle 7 day 1. CDR3 size: 15 residues. Germline CDR1 is SEHNR and CDR2 is FQNEAQ (reference sequence). Trimming removed 7 bases at V and 0 bases at J, with 14 bases between. Broader study findings: CD8+ T cells (on average) carried more expanded clones than CD4+ T cells.

This specimen was CD4+ or CD8+ T cells sorted from blood, taken in a trial of the OX40 agonist ivuxolimab. The clonotype comes from an adult with an advanced solid tumor such as melanoma, head and neck, liver or kidney cancer. This chain connects TRBV7-9 to TRBJ2-3; no definite D call. The CDR3 bases are TGTGCCAGCACCCCGGGCGAATTTAGCACAGATACGCAGTATTTT. Its protein product is CASTPGEFSTDTQYF.